Below are 7 T cell receptor beta chains sequenced from a single sample in a study of blood T cell repertoires in COVID-19 (dated by TCRdb to 2019 to 2021). Library preparation used the immunoSEQ multiplex PCR assay. TCRdb holds this immuneACCESS table with in-frame rearrangements only. Some clones are missing; in checked studies, unresolved V genes explain under half, and the rest has no known cause. A total of approximately 100,000 clones appear in this sample, 86% of them only once. About 25% of the sample lies in the top ten. Sequencing was carried out using peripheral blood. Every receptor here comes from a human donor in a cohort sampled during active COVID-19.

This rearrangement joins TRBV6-5 to TRBJ2-5; no clear D. The CDR3 contains 15 residues. Germline V CDR1 and CDR2: MNHEY, SVGAGI. V gave up 0 bases and J gave up 2 bases, with 10 bases separating them. CDR3 nucleotides: TGTGCCAGCAGTTACTCTTGGGCTACTCAAGAGACCCAGTACTTC. This sequence encodes CASSYSWATQETQYF.

The chain is built from TRBV9 and TRBJ2-5; maybe TRBD1 (5 bases). The CDR3 spans 13 residues. Looked up from germline, CDR1 is SGDLS and CDR2 is YYNGEE. Deletions cut 2 bases from V and 2 bases from J, with 7 bases between. The CDR3 is CASSVGPQETQYF. The CDR3 DNA is TGTGCCAGCAGCGTGGGGCCACAAGAGACCCAGTACTTC.

V and J are TRBV15 and TRBJ2-3; 12 nucleotides agree with TRBD2. The V and J ends lost 3 bases and 0 bases, in that order; junction bases with no gene match: 7. Germline CDR1 LNHNV, CDR2 YYDKDF (reference sequence). This CDR3 has 18 amino acids. The CDR3 DNA reads as TGTGCCACCAGCAGCCTAAGGACTAGCGGGGCTAGCACAGATACGCAGTATTTT. Translating it yields CATSSLRTSGASTDTQYF.

This clone was counted a few times. V gene TRBV5-1 combines with J gene TRBJ1-3; tentative D call: TRBD1 (5 bases). Germline V gene sequence: CDR1 SGHRS, CDR2 YFSETQ. CDR3 length: 16 amino acids. Trimming removed 2 bases at V and 0 bases at J, with 12 bases between. The CDR3: CASSFGDLSSGNTIYF. The CDR3 DNA reads TGCGCCAGCAGCTTCGGGGACTTGAGCTCTGGAAACACCATATATTTT.

The chain has TRBV19 and TRBJ1-1; D uncertain. With 5 bases removed from V and 0 bases from J, the gap between germline ends came to 10 bases. Per germline, CDR1 LNHDA and CDR2 SQIVND (reference sequence). There are 14 residues in the CDR3. The chain's CDR3 is CASSSPGLNTEAFF. In DNA form, the CDR3 reads TGTGCCAGTAGTTCCCCGGGTCTGAACACTGAAGCTTTCTTT.

CDR3 amino acids: CASSESGQFGHGYTF. The CDR3, as DNA: TGCGCCAGCAGTGAGTCAGGACAGTTCGGGCATGGCTACACCTTC. The chain carries TRBV10-1 and TRBJ1-2, with TRBD1 as a possible D gene (6 bases). This CDR3 has 15 amino acids. The germline V gene encodes CDR1 WNHNN and CDR2 SYGVQD (reference sequence). Trimming cost V 0 bases and J 6 bases, with 14 bases left between them.

The rearrangement links TRBV12-3 or TRBV12-4 to TRBJ2-7; D not resolved. V gave up 1 base and J gave up 4 bases, with 8 bases separating them. The CDR3 is 13 amino acids. This CDR3 is CASSLDSLYEQYF. The CDR3 DNA reads TGTGCCAGCAGTTTAGACTCGCTTTACGAGCAGTACTTC.